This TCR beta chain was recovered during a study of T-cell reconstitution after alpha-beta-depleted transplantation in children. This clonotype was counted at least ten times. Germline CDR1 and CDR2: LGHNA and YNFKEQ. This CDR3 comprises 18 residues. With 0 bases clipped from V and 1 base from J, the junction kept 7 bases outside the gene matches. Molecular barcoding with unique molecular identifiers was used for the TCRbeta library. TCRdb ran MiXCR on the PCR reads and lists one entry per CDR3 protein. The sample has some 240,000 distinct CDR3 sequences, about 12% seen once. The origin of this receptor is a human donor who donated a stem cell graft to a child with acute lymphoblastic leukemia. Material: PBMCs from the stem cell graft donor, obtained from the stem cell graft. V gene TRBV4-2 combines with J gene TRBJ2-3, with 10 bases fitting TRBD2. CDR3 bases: TGTGCCAGCAGCCAAGATTTTAGCGGGGGGTCCCGCACAGATACGCAGTATTTT. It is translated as CASSQDFSGGSRTDTQYF.